This T cell receptor beta chain came from a study of T cells in Graves' hyperthyroidism and ophthalmopathy. The germline V gene has CDR1 SNHLY and CDR2 FYNNEI. The CDR3 runs 13 residues. Trimming left V 5 bases short and J 7 bases short, with 9 bases between. Exclusion followed for patients with uncontrolled infection, other autoimmune disease, pregnancy or lactation. From RNA transcripts, TCR beta CDR3 regions were amplified. When the TCR CDR3 underwent first-round RT-PCR, the HTBI primer set was used. TCRdb re-called the multiplex PCR reads with MiXCR, one entry per CDR3 protein. The data contain some 510,000 distinct CDR3 sequences, around 45% of them singletons. This clonotype was counted many times.

The sequenced material came from peripheral blood or thyroid tissue (not recorded which). The receptor comes from a woman younger than 35 with Graves' hyperthyroidism. The chain has TRBV2 and TRBJ1-6; D gene unclear. The CDR3 loop reads CASSQLWNSPLHF. The CDR3 DNA sequence: TGTGCCAGCAGTCAACTGTGGAATTCACCCCTCCACTTT. The full variable domain, in which reference TRBV2 and TRBJ1-6 provide the parts outside the CDR3, is EPEVTQTPSHQVTQMGQEVILRCVPISNHLYFYWYRQILGQKVEFLVSFYNNEISEKSEIFDDQFSVERPDGSNFTLKIRSTKLEDSAMYFCASSQLWNSPLHFGNGTRLTVT.